The clone carrying this TCR beta chain was recorded a few times. This entry is derived from a study of T cell changes during pregnancy in multiple sclerosis. The repertoire was sequenced with immunoSEQ multiplex PCR; TCRdb's copy has only in-frame clones and lacks some. The sample shows about 68,000 clones, roughly 92% of them seen only once. This specimen was peripheral blood, taken after pregnancy. This sequence originates from a female donor in good health, enrolled as a control in a pregnancy study.

This chain's CDR3 is CASSLAAPSTEAFF. The CDR3 region has the DNA TGTGCCAGCAGCTTAGCGGCACCTTCCACTGAAGCTTTCTTT. This rearrangement joins TRBV7-9 to TRBJ1-1; no firm D call. The CDR3 totals 14 residues. Germline-derived CDR1 and CDR2 are SEHNR and FQNEAQ (reference sequence). V was clipped by 0 bases and J by 4 bases, with 9 bases between them.